What follows are 8 T cell receptor beta chains derived from one specimen sequenced in a study of blood T cells in healthy people across ages. Through a sample-barcoded 5' primer and a J-beta primer mix, a second PCR was run for roughly 7 to 12 cycles. Via MiXCR, TCRdb re-called the 5' RACE reads, giving one row per CDR3 protein. This table holds 800,000 to 1,300,000 distinct CDR3 sequences, around 27% found once. This sample was also put to use in a study of T cells of mothers and their children.

The specimen was blood. The origin of the receptors is a girl aged 2 to 9 in good health.

This chain links TRBV7-9 with TRBJ2-2; either TRBD1 or TRBD2 may supply D (6 bases each). CDR1 is SEHNR and CDR2 is FQNEAQ in the germline V gene (reference sequence). The CDR3 runs 16 residues. V was trimmed by 5 bases and J by 0 bases, leaving 13 bases between them. For the CDR3, the DNA is TGTGCCAGCAGCATAGGGGGGCAGGCGAACACCGGGGAGCTGTTTTTT. It encodes CASSIGGQANTGELFF.

The chain has TRBV5-1 and TRBJ1-1; no firm D call. Germline V gives CDR1 SGHRS, CDR2 YFSETQ. This CDR3 region has 14 residues. V lost 0 bases and J lost 1, with 7 bases in between. In DNA, the CDR3 is TGCGCCAGCAGCTTGGCAGTAGGGAACACTGAAGCTTTCTTT. Translation: CASSLAVGNTEAFF.

The gene calls are TRBV20-1 and TRBJ2-7, with D perhaps matching TRBD1 or TRBD2 (5 bases each). The length of the CDR3 is 14 residues. V was pared by 1 base and J by 5 bases, with 15 bases between. Germline-derived CDR1 and CDR2 are DFQATT and SNEGSKA (reference sequence). CDR3 region: CSARGPGAGNEQYF. Written as DNA, the CDR3 is TGCAGTGCTAGAGGCCCCGGGGCCGGGAACGAGCAGTACTTC.

The V gene is TRBV14, the J gene TRBJ2-5; D is ambiguous. The better agreement between TRBJ2-1 and the DNA end casts doubt on the J call. The V gene's germline CDR1 is SGHDN and CDR2 FVKESK. The CDR3 sequence is 13 residues long. CDR3 in amino acids: CASSQDHRNEQFF. DNA of the CDR3: TGTGCCAGCAGCCAAGATCATCGCAATGAGCAGTTCTTC.

The chain joins TRBV6-2 or TRBV6-3 to TRBJ1-4; D ambiguous. CDR1 is MNHEY and CDR2 is SVGEGT in the germline V gene. Trimming removed 7 bases at V and 5 bases at J, with 8 bases between. CDR3 length: 12 residues. In DNA, the CDR3 is TGTGCCAGCACACCCGGGAATGAAAAACTGTTTTTT. Translating it yields CASTPGNEKLFF.

This chain uses TRBV14 with TRBJ1-1; 8 bases are shared with TRBD1. Germline V CDR1 and CDR2: SGHDN, FVKESK. J gave up 11 bases and V 4 bases, and 6 bases lay outside the gene matches. CDR3 length equals 12 residues. Here the CDR3 DNA reads TGTGCCAGCAGCCCGGGACAGGCAGGCGCTTTCTTT. This codes for CASSPGQAGAFF. The full variable domain, its missing parts supplied by reference TRBV14 and TRBJ1-1, is EAGVTQFPSHSVIEKGQTVTLRCDPISGHDNLYWYRRVMGKEIKFLLHFVKESKQDESGMPNNRFLAERTGGTYSTLKVQPAELEDSGVYFCASSPGQAGAFFGQGTRLTVV.

This clonotype was detected only a few times. This chain connects TRBV6-5 to TRBJ1-5, with D possibly matching TRBD1 (5 bases). Germline values: CDR1 MNHEY, CDR2 SVGAGI. Trimming removed 5 bases at V and 9 bases at J, with 17 bases between. The CDR3 is 14 amino acids. The CDR3 spells CASSTSAGQRPQHF. The CDR3 region has the DNA TGTGCCAGCAGTACCTCCGCAGGGCAGCGGCCCCAGCATTTT.

The chain combines TRBV12-3 or TRBV12-4 with TRBJ2-2, with 13 bases lining up with TRBD2. Germline trimming cut 8 bases from V and 4 bases from J; bases unmatched to any gene: 4. The CDR3 has 15 amino acids. CDR3 in DNA: TGTGCCAGCGGACTAGCGGGGGCCATCACCGGGGAGCTGTTTTTT. Translated, it gives CASGLAGAITGELFF.